A selection of T cell receptor beta chains follows, all from one sample in a study of blood T cell repertoires in COVID-19. Clones were sequenced by immunoSEQ multiplex PCR, and TCRdb holds only the in-frame ones, with some missing. The sample consists of 150,000 to 180,000 clones, approximately 73% of them appearing once. The sequencing sample was made of peripheral blood. The origin of the receptors is a woman aged 80 or over with acute or convalescent COVID-19. Each CDR3 is given with its conserved first and last residue. Fields, in order: J gene, V gene, D gene, clone size, CDR3 protein, CDR3 DNA. D genes are given only for firm matches. Where a row states a size, it is once, few, many or the class of an expanded clone; other rows omit it.

J: TRBJ1-5; V: TRBV19; D: .; size: .; CDR3: CASSSRNSRGGNQPQHF; DNA: TGTGCCAGTAGTTCTCGGAACTCCCGCGGCGGCAATCAGCCCCAGCATTTT
J: TRBJ1-4; V: TRBV2; D: TRBD1; size: .; CDR3: CASSARTGLNEKLFF; DNA: TGTGCCAGCAGTGCCCGGACAGGTCTTAATGAAAAACTGTTTTTT
J: TRBJ1-3; V: TRBV6-5; D: .; size: .; CDR3: CASRPDNSGNTIYF; DNA: TGTGCCAGCAGACCCGACAACTCTGGAAACACCATATATTTT
J: TRBJ1-1; V: TRBV4-2; D: .; size: .; CDR3: CASSQDLSSEAFF; DNA: TGTGCCAGCAGCCAAGATTTGTCATCTGAAGCTTTCTTT
J: TRBJ1-5; V: TRBV5-6; D: .; size: .; CDR3: CASSSRSGGDFIRNQPQHF; DNA: TGTGCCAGCAGCTCCCGCTCGGGGGGCGATTTTATTCGTAATCAGCCCCAGCATTTT
J: TRBJ1-5; V: TRBV5-6; D: TRBD1; size: .; CDR3: CASSLWATGGGQPQHF; DNA: TGTGCCAGCAGCTTGTGGGCCACAGGGGGCGGTCAGCCCCAGCATTTT
J: TRBJ1-2; V: TRBV7-9; D: .; size: .; CDR3: CASSLVSGPYGYTF; DNA: TGTGCCAGCAGCTTAGTGAGCGGGCCCTATGGCTACACCTTC
J: TRBJ2-2; V: TRBV9; D: TRBD2; size: .; CDR3: CASSVGAGAANTGELFF; DNA: TGTGCCAGCAGCGTAGGAGCGGGGGCCGCGAACACCGGGGAGCTGTTTTTT
J: TRBJ2-7; V: TRBV6-5; D: TRBD2; size: .; CDR3: CASRRGTSGLEQYF; DNA: TGTGCCAGCAGGCGGGGGACTAGCGGCCTCGAGCAGTACTTC
J: TRBJ2-7; V: TRBV27; D: TRBD2; size: .; CDR3: CASSPGGGRGNYEQYF; DNA: TGTGCCAGCAGCCCTGGGGGAGGGAGGGGTAATTACGAGCAGTACTTC
J: TRBJ2-3; V: TRBV7-3; D: .; size: .; CDR3: CASSPTTSFADTQYF; DNA: TGTGCCAGCAGCCCTACAACTAGCTTTGCAGATACGCAGTATTTT
J: TRBJ1-4; V: TRBV6-6; D: TRBD1; size: .; CDR3: CASSYWDRVYEKLFF; DNA: TGTGCCAGCAGTTATTGGGACAGAGTCTATGAAAAACTGTTTTTT
J: TRBJ1-5; V: TRBV10-3; D: TRBD1; size: .; CDR3: CAISERNTGEPQHF; DNA: TGTGCCATCAGCGAGAGGAACACAGGGGAGCCCCAGCATTTT
J: TRBJ1-4; V: TRBV11-1; D: .; size: .; CDR3: CASSLRQGNEKLFF; DNA: TGTGCCAGCAGCTTGAGGCAGGGAAATGAAAAACTGTTTTTT
J: TRBJ1-2; V: TRBV18; D: TRBD1; size: .; CDR3: CASSEGQGDGYTF; DNA: TGTGCCAGCTCAGAGGGACAGGGAGACGGCTACACCTTC
J: TRBJ1-2; V: TRBV6-5; D: TRBD1; size: few; CDR3: CASSYQAGGNYGYTF; DNA: TGTGCCAGCAGTTACCAGGCAGGGGGCAACTATGGCTACACCTTC
J: TRBJ2-1; V: TRBV5-4; D: .; size: .; CDR3: CASSLGQPLNEQFF; DNA: TGTGCCAGCAGCTTGGGACAGCCCTTGAATGAGCAGTTCTTC
J: TRBJ2-5; V: TRBV20-1; D: .; size: .; CDR3: CSVRGGETQYF; DNA: TGCAGTGTAAGGGGGGGGGAGACCCAGTACTTC
J: TRBJ2-3; V: TRBV5-1; D: .; size: .; CDR3: CASRGTPQSTDTQYF; DNA: TGCGCCAGCAGGGGGACACCCCAGAGCACAGATACGCAGTATTTT
J: TRBJ2-7; V: TRBV3-1/TRBV3-2; D: .; size: .; CDR3: CASSQVPDSSYEQYF; DNA: TGTGCCAGCAGCCAAGTCCCGGACAGCTCCTACGAGCAGTACTTC
J: TRBJ2-1; V: TRBV10-3; D: TRBD2; size: .; CDR3: CAISEIAGGVNEQFF; DNA: TGTGCCATCAGTGAGATAGCGGGAGGTGTCAATGAGCAGTTCTTC
J: TRBJ1-5; V: TRBV18; D: .; size: .; CDR3: CASSPDTYNQPQHF; DNA: TGTGCCAGCTCACCGGACACCTATAATCAGCCCCAGCATTTT
J: TRBJ2-7; V: TRBV30; D: TRBD2; size: few; CDR3: CAWSRTSGLYEQYF; DNA: TGTGCCTGGAGCCGGACTAGCGGGTTGTACGAGCAGTACTTC
J: TRBJ2-2; V: TRBV7-3; D: .; size: .; CDR3: CASSPLLATGELFF; DNA: TGTGCCAGCAGCCCTCTCCTAGCTACCGGGGAGCTGTTTTTT
J: TRBJ2-2; V: TRBV2; D: TRBD2; size: .; CDR3: CASQDSSGSFAGELFF; DNA: TGTGCCAGTCAAGATTCTAGCGGGAGTTTTGCCGGGGAGCTGTTTTTT
J: TRBJ1-4; V: TRBV6-1; D: .; size: .; CDR3: CASSEVHMGAPEKLFF; DNA: TGTGCCAGCAGTGAAGTTCACATGGGCGCCCCTGAAAAACTGTTTTTT
J: TRBJ2-2; V: TRBV9; D: .; size: .; CDR3: CASSVRLNTGELFF; DNA: TGTGCCAGCAGCGTCCGGTTGAACACCGGGGAGCTGTTTTTT
J: TRBJ2-5; V: TRBV11-2; D: TRBD1; size: once; CDR3: CASSSATGGWETQYF; DNA: TGTGCCAGCAGCTCCGCGACAGGGGGCTGGGAGACCCAGTACTTC